This is a list of T cell receptor beta chains from one sample in a study of response to subunit inactivated influenza vaccine. Each CDR3 protein is one row after TCRdb ran MiXCR on the RT-PCR reads. The sample lists hundreds of thousands of distinct CDR3 sequences, 11% to 15% occurring once. The specimen was PBMCs from blood, collected less than 15 days before vaccination. The receptor set was obtained from a man aged 50 or older who received an inactivated influenza vaccine. CDR3s include the opening cysteine and the closing phenylalanine or tryptophan. The D gene is left open where the match is weak. Some rows mark clone size as missing; the rest say once, few, many or name a class of expanded clone.

>TRBV5-1|few|TRBD1|TRBJ2-1
CASSRDRGFSYNEQFF
TGCGCCAGCAGCAGGGACAGGGGATTCTCCTACAATGAGCAGTTCTTC
>TRBV25-1|-|-|TRBJ2-7
CASSDKREVGEQYF
TGTGCCAGCAGTGATAAGAGGGAGGTAGGGGAGCAGTACTTC
>TRBV3-1|few|-|TRBJ2-1
CASSQGHGGNEQFF
TGTGCCAGCAGCCAAGGTCACGGGGGCAATGAGCAGTTCTTC
>TRBV4-2|few|TRBD2|TRBJ2-5
CASSHPTSGGNRETQYF
TGTGCCAGCAGCCACCCCACTAGCGGGGGAAATAGGGAGACCCAGTACTTC
>TRBV19|-|-|TRBJ2-2
CASSMLQGGELFF
TGTGCCAGTAGTATGCTACAGGGAGGGGAGCTGTTTTTT
>TRBV5-1|-|-|TRBJ1-2
CASSKRDTYGYTF
TGCGCCAGCAGCAAAAGAGACACCTATGGCTACACCTTC
>TRBV6-5|many|-|TRBJ2-7
CASSYSPNVKYEQYF
TGTGCCAGCAGTTACTCGCCAAACGTGAAGTACGAGCAGTACTTC
>TRBV5-6|-|TRBD1|TRBJ2-7
CASSPTDRAVPYEQYF
TGTGCCAGCAGCCCTACCGACAGGGCCGTGCCCTACGAGCAGTACTTC
>TRBV12-3/TRBV12-4|-|TRBD2|TRBJ2-2
CASQREDTGELFF
TGTGCCAGCCAGCGGGAAGACACCGGGGAGCTGTTTTTT
>TRBV7-8|-|-|TRBJ2-5
CASSQHRYQETQYF
TGTGCCAGCAGCCAGCATAGATACCAAGAGACCCAGTACTTC
>TRBV9|many|-|TRBJ1-4
CASSARDLNEKLFF
TGTGCCAGCAGCGCCCGGGACCTTAATGAAAAACTGTTTTTT
>TRBV18|-|TRBD2|TRBJ2-3
CASSPSGTSGDTQYF
TGTGCCAGCTCACCGTCCGGGACTAGCGGCGATACGCAGTATTTT
>TRBV24-1|few|TRBD1|TRBJ1-1
CAAKSGQKNTEAFF
TGTGCCGCCAAGTCGGGACAGAAGAACACTGAAGCTTTCTTT
>TRBV5-6|few|TRBD1|TRBJ2-1
CASSLIRQGHYEQFF
TGTGCCAGCAGCTTAATACGACAGGGACACTATGAGCAGTTCTTC
>TRBV5-1|-|-|TRBJ2-1
CASSSRGIEQFF
TGCGCCAGCAGCTCCCGGGGGATTGAGCAGTTCTTC
>TRBV27|few|TRBD1|TRBJ2-1
CASSGGQGSNEQFF
TGTGCCAGCAGTGGGGGACAGGGCAGCAATGAGCAGTTCTTC
>TRBV5-1|many|TRBD1|TRBJ2-7
CASSSGGQGAYEQYF
TGCGCCAGCAGTTCGGGGGGACAGGGGGCCTACGAGCAGTACTTC
>TRBV27|few|TRBD1|TRBJ2-3
CASTRTGKSTDTQYF
TGTGCCAGCACCCGGACAGGAAAATCCACAGATACGCAGTATTTT
>TRBV5-1|-|TRBD1|TRBJ1-2
CASSFEQGADYGYTF
TGCGCCAGCAGCTTCGAACAGGGGGCAGACTATGGCTACACCTTC
>TRBV12-3/TRBV12-4|-|-|TRBJ2-1
CASSLVGIEQFF
TGTGCCAGCAGTTTAGTTGGGATTGAGCAGTTCTTC
>TRBV28|-|-|TRBJ2-5
CASSSPSLGNQETQYF
TGTGCCAGCAGTTCTCCATCCTTGGGAAATCAAGAGACCCAGTACTTC
>TRBV5-1|few|-|TRBJ2-7
CASSSGRGLSFHPSTYEQYF
TGCGCCAGCAGCTCGGGGCGGGGGCTGAGCTTTCACCCGAGCACCTACGAGCAGTACTTC
>TRBV5-5|many|TRBD1|TRBJ1-2
CASSSTGVGYGYTF
TGTGCCAGCAGCTCAACAGGGGTTGGCTATGGCTACACCTTC
>TRBV30|-|-|TRBJ2-7
CAWSAGPGYEQYF
TGTGCCTGGAGTGCTGGACCGGGGTACGAGCAGTACTTC
>TRBV20-1|few|TRBD2|TRBJ2-5
CSASFRKGLAGGQETQYF
TGCAGTGCTAGCTTCAGAAAGGGACTAGCGGGGGGGCAAGAGACCCAGTACTTC
>TRBV5-1|few|TRBD1|TRBJ1-1
CASRSRQGPEAFF
TGCGCCAGCAGGTCCCGACAGGGCCCTGAAGCTTTCTTT
>TRBV13|-|TRBD2|TRBJ2-1
CASSFAAGVTYNEQFF
TGTGCCAGCAGCTTTGCGGCGGGGGTAACCTACAATGAGCAGTTCTTC
>TRBV5-1|-|-|TRBJ2-7
CASSPNTGGLSYEQYF
TGCGCCAGCAGCCCCAATACCGGGGGGCTCTCCTACGAGCAGTACTTC
>TRBV3-1|few|TRBD2|TRBJ2-7
CASSQGAGYYEQYF
TGTGCCAGCAGCCAAGGAGCGGGGTATTACGAGCAGTACTTC
>TRBV18|-|-|TRBJ1-2
CASSPARGGYGYTF
TGTGCCAGCTCACCAGCCCGGGGGGGCTATGGCTACACCTTC
>TRBV29-1|many|TRBD2|TRBJ2-3
CSALAGYTDTQYF
TGCAGCGCCCTAGCGGGATACACAGATACGCAGTATTTT
>TRBV4-3|-|TRBD2|TRBJ2-5
CASSQELAGEQETQYF
TGCGCCAGCAGCCAAGAACTAGCGGGGGAGCAAGAGACCCAGTACTTC
>TRBV12-3/TRBV12-4|many|-|TRBJ1-6
CASSQTRTSPLHF
TGTGCCAGCAGCCAAACGCGGACTTCACCCCTCCACTTT
>TRBV5-1|few|-|TRBJ1-4
CASSTYRATNEKLFF
TGCGCCAGCAGCACCTACAGGGCAACTAATGAAAAACTGTTTTTT
>TRBV14|-|-|TRBJ2-3
CASSQEPPLLDPSTDTQYF
TGTGCCAGCAGCCAAGAACCCCCATTGTTGGACCCTAGCACAGATACGCAGTATTTT
>TRBV5-1|-|-|TRBJ2-1
CASSLEPFF
TGCGCCAGCAGCTTGGAGCCGTTCTTC
>TRBV7-2|-|-|TRBJ2-7
CASSLGGLRGEQYF
TGTGCCAGCAGCTTAGGGGGACTCAGAGGGGAGCAGTACTTC
>TRBV7-2|-|-|TRBJ2-4
CASSGDRRLAKNIQYF
TGTGCCAGCAGCGGAGACAGGAGGTTAGCCAAAAACATTCAGTACTTC
>TRBV18|few|TRBD1|TRBJ2-7
CASSPKQGAFYEQYF
TGTGCCAGCTCACCAAAGCAGGGGGCTTTCTACGAGCAGTACTTC
>TRBV20-1|-|-|TRBJ2-7
CSAIPGFYEQYF
TGCAGTGCCATACCGGGTTTCTACGAGCAGTACTTC
>TRBV29-1|many|-|TRBJ2-1
CSVASYNEQFF
TGCAGCGTTGCTTCTTACAATGAGCAGTTCTTC
>TRBV2|few|-|TRBJ1-5
CASRLQKNQPQHF
TGTGCCAGCAGGCTGCAGAAGAATCAGCCCCAGCATTTT
>TRBV9|-|-|TRBJ2-7
CASSVGSGVYEQYF
TGTGCCAGCAGCGTAGGATCGGGAGTTTACGAGCAGTACTTC
>TRBV30|-|-|TRBJ1-1
CAWSILGSTEAFF
TGTGCCTGGAGTATATTGGGGAGCACTGAAGCTTTCTTT
>TRBV6-2/TRBV6-3|many|TRBD1|TRBJ2-7
CASSFISGTEVHEQYF
TGTGCCAGCAGTTTCATCTCCGGGACAGAGGTCCACGAGCAGTACTTC
>TRBV7-9|few|TRBD1|TRBJ2-3
CASSFTGQRPDTQYF
TGTGCCAGCAGCTTTACGGGACAGAGGCCAGATACGCAGTATTTT
>TRBV7-2|many|-|TRBJ1-1
CASSSGSRVFVNTEAFF
TGTGCCAGCAGTTCAGGCTCAAGGGTATTTGTTAACACTGAAGCTTTCTTT
>TRBV5-1|-|-|TRBJ2-7
CASSLMTGGEQYF
TGCGCCAGCAGCTTGATGACGGGCGGGGAGCAGTACTTC